These 16 T cell receptor beta chains originate from one sample sequenced in a study of OX40 agonist ivuxolimab in advanced cancers. Some clones are missing from TCRdb's copy, which holds only in-frame ones; the method was immunoSEQ multiplex PCR. The table lists about 40,000 clones, 70% to 85% of them singletons. Source: CD4+ or CD8+ T cells sorted from blood, taken in a trial of the OX40 agonist ivuxolimab. These TCRs come from an adult with an advanced solid tumor such as melanoma, head and neck, liver or kidney cancer.

The chain joins TRBV7-2 to TRBJ2-1; 10 nucleotides match TRBD2. CDR1 and CDR2 (germline): SGHTA, FQGNSA. The CDR3 is 17 amino acids. Unmatched junction bases numbered 12, after V lost 5 bases and J lost 5 bases. This CDR3 reads CASSQGTGTSVHNEQFF. The CDR3 region has the DNA TGTGCCAGCAGCCAGGGCACCGGGACTAGCGTGCACAATGAGCAGTTCTTC.

The sample holds a few counts of this clone. In DNA form, the CDR3 reads TGTGCCAGCAGCTTAATGACTAGCGGGATCGATAATGAGCAGTTCTTC. It encodes CASSLMTSGIDNEQFF. J is TRBJ2-1 and V is TRBV7-9, with TRBD2 identical over 11 bases. Germline V lookup: CDR1 SEHNR, CDR2 FQNEAQ (reference sequence). The CDR3 contains 16 residues. After removal of 2 bases from V and 7 bases from J, the junction contained 7 bases not matched to a gene.

This clone was seen more than once but under ten times. The chain uses TRBV6-6 and TRBJ1-1; D not certain. Germline CDR1 and CDR2: MNHNY and SVGAGI (reference sequence). With 8 bases removed from V and 6 bases from J, the gap between germline ends came to 7 bases. The length of the CDR3 is 10 residues. Here the CDR3 DNA reads TGTGCCAGCGGTTTGGCTGAAGCTTTCTTT. This encodes CASGLAEAFF.

The gene calls are TRBV11-3 and TRBJ2-1, with TRBD2 matching 7 bases. J lost 6 bases, V lost 8 bases, and 7 bases had no gene match. CDR1 is SGHNT, CDR2 YENEEA, per germline. The CDR3 is 13 residues long. This CDR3 is CASSRLAANEQFF. In DNA form, the CDR3 reads TGTGCCAGCTCCCGACTAGCCGCCAATGAGCAGTTCTTC.

Only one count was recorded for this clone. This chain connects TRBV27 to TRBJ2-7; D may correspond to TRBD1 or TRBD2 (5 bases each). The V end was cut by 5 bases, the J end by 6 bases, with 20 bases between. From germline, CDR1 is MNHEY and CDR2 SMNVEV (reference sequence). The CDR3 is made up of 15 amino acids. CDR3 coding DNA: TGTGCCAGCAGTCCAGGGACGGGGAGCCACAGCGAGCAGTACTTC. Translating gives CASSPGTGSHSEQYF.

This clone was recorded once. The chain links TRBV2 to TRBJ2-3, with a tentative D call TRBD1 (5 bases). Germline loops: CDR1 SNHLY, CDR2 FYNNEI. There are 12 residues in the CDR3. V was trimmed by 8 bases and J by 7 bases, leaving 13 bases between them. The CDR3 DNA reads as TGTGCCAGCTCTTGGGGCTACTATACGCAGTATTTT. This sequence encodes CASSWGYYTQYF.

This clone was recorded a few times. J is TRBJ1-4 and V is TRBV19; D is ambiguous. The CDR3 runs 11 residues. Germline V gives CDR1 LNHDA, CDR2 SQIVND (reference sequence). CDR3 in DNA: TGTGCGTCGAGAGGGCTCGAAAAACTGTTTTTT. It codes for CASRGLEKLFF.

The chain combines TRBV19 with TRBJ1-4; D gene ambiguous. V was trimmed by 8 bases and J by 0 bases, leaving 10 bases between them. The CDR3 is made up of 14 amino acids. The germline CDR1 and CDR2 sequences are LNHDA and SQIVND (reference sequence). The CDR3 loop is CASGDGTTNEKLFF. The CDR3 DNA follows: TGTGCCAGTGGTGATGGGACAACTAATGAAAAACTGTTTTTT.

This sequence joins TRBV6-1 and TRBJ2-5; D is possibly TRBD1 or TRBD2 (6 bases each). V dropped 3 bases and J dropped 2 bases, with 10 bases sitting between them. The CDR3 runs 14 residues. From germline, CDR1 is MNHNS and CDR2 SASEGT. CDR3 nucleotides: TGTGCCAGCAGTGAGGGGGGCGGGCAAGAGACCCAGTACTTC. It specifies CASSEGGGQETQYF.

The chain couples TRBV11-3 to TRBJ2-1; D unresolved. Germline V gene data show CDR1 as SGHNT and CDR2 as YENEEA. The CDR3 spans 13 residues. Trimming left V 4 bases short and J 6 bases short, with 10 bases between. The CDR3 DNA follows: TGTGCCAGCAGCTCAGGCCCAGGCAATGAGCAGTTCTTC. Translation: CASSSGPGNEQFF.

The chain recombines TRBV19 with TRBJ1-1; a weak D match, TRBD1 (5 bases). The CDR3 has 14 residues. With 6 bases removed from V and 1 base from J, the gap between germline ends came to 12 bases. Germline-derived CDR1 and CDR2 are LNHDA and SQIVND (reference sequence). CDR3 DNA: TGTGCCAGTAGGCGTCTAGGGGCGAACACTGAAGCTTTCTTT. The encoded protein is CASRRLGANTEAFF.

CDR3 coding DNA: TGTGCCAGTAGTATGTGGGAATGGGATACGCAGTATTTT. Translation gives CASSMWEWDTQYF. The chain is built from TRBV19 and TRBJ2-3, with no clear D. V lost 3 bases, J lost 6 bases, and 10 bases lay in between. From germline, CDR1 is LNHDA and CDR2 SQIVND (reference sequence). This CDR3 comprises 13 residues.

With respect to this clone: Distinct nucleotide sequences in the sample also encode this CDR3. V gene TRBV20-1 combines with J gene TRBJ2-5; D gene uncertain. Trimming took off 2 bases at V and 2 bases at J, with 0 bases between the two ends. Germline V gene sequence: CDR1 DFQATT, CDR2 SNEGSKA (reference sequence). This CDR3 contains 10 residues. CDR3 bases: TGCAGTGCTAGACAAGAGACCCAGTACTTC. It yields the protein CSARQETQYF.

This chain links TRBV19 with TRBJ2-7; 8 bases are shared with TRBD1. The germline gives CDR1 LNHDA, CDR2 SQIVND (reference sequence). Unmatched junction bases numbered 11, after V lost 5 bases and J lost 5 bases. CDR3 length: 15 amino acids. This chain's CDR3 is CASSAQGAQVNEQYF. CDR3 DNA sequence: TGTGCCAGTAGTGCTCAGGGGGCGCAGGTGAACGAGCAGTACTTC.

In this sample, this clone turned up once. CDR3 coding DNA: TGTGCCAGCAGATTTTCCGGGACTAGCGGGAGGTTGTCACGAGAGCAGTACTTC. Its translation: CASRFSGTSGRLSREQYF. This chain joins TRBV5-8 and TRBJ2-7; TRBD2 agrees at 15 bases. The germline CDR1 and CDR2 sequences are SGHTS and YDEGEE. The CDR3 length is 18 residues. V was pared by 5 bases and J by 7 bases, with 16 bases of the junction left unmatched.

The chain recombines TRBV19 with TRBJ1-1; D ambiguous. The CDR3 totals 14 residues. V was shortened by 9 bases and J by 1 base, with 15 bases between the two germline ends. Germline-derived CDR1 and CDR2 are LNHDA and SQIVND (reference sequence). The CDR3 reads CASHGKIKNTEAFF. DNA of the CDR3: TGTGCCAGCCACGGGAAGATAAAGAACACTGAAGCTTTCTTT.